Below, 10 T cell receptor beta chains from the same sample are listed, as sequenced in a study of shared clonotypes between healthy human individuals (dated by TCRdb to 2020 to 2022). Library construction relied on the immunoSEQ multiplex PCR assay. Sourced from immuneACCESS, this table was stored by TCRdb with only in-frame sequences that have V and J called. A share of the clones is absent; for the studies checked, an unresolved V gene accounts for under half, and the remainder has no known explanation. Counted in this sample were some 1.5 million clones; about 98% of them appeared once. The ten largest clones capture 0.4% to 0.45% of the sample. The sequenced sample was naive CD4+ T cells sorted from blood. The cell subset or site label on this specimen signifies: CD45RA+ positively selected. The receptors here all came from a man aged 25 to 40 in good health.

The CDR3 here is CASSPTTGSQNIQYF. The CDR3 DNA reads as TGTGCCAGCAGTCCAACGACAGGCTCCCAAAACATTCAGTACTTC. The chain employs TRBV27 and TRBJ2-4, with a weak D call TRBD1 (6 bases). Trimming removed 5 bases at V and 5 bases at J, with 16 bases between. CDR1 is MNHEY and CDR2 is SMNVEV in the germline V gene (reference sequence). This CDR3 has 15 amino acids.

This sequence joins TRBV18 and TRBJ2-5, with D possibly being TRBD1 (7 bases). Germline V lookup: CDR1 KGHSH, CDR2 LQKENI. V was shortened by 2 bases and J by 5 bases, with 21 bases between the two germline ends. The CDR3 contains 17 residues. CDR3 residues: CASSPALRQGGGETQYF. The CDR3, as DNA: TGTGCCAGCTCACCAGCCCTTCGACAGGGCGGAGGGGAGACCCAGTACTTC. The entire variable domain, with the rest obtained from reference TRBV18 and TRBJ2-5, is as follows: NAGVMQNPRHLVRRRGQEARLRCSPMKGHSHVYWYRQLPEEGLKFMVYLQKENIIDESGMPKERFSAEFPKEGPSILRIQQVVRGDSAAYFCASSPALRQGGGETQYFGPGTRLLVL.

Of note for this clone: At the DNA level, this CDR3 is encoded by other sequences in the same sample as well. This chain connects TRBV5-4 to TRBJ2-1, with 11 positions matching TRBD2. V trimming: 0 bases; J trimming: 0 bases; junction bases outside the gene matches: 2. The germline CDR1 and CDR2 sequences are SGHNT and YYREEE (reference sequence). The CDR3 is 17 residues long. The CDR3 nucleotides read TGTGCCAGCAGCTTGGGTACTAGCGGGAGCTCCTACAATGAGCAGTTCTTC. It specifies CASSLGTSGSSYNEQFF.

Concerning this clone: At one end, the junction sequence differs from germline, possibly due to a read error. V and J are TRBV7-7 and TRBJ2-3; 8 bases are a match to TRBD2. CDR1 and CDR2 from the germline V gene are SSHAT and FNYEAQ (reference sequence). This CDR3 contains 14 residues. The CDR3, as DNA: TGTGCTAGCAGCCCTAGCGGGAGCACAGATACGCAGTATTTT. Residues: CASSPSGSTDTQYF.

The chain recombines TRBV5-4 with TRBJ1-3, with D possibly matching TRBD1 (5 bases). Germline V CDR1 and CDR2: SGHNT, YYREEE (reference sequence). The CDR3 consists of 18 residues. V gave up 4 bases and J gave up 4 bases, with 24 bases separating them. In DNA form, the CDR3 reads TGTGCCAGCAGCCCCCCCTCAGGGAGTGCATTTAGGGGAAACACCATATATTTT. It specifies CASSPPSGSAFRGNTIYF.

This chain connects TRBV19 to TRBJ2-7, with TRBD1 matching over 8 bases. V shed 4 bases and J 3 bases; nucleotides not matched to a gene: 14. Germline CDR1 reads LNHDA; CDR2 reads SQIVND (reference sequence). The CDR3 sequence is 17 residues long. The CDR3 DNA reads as TGTGCCAGTAGTAGATCACTCCCCGGACAGGGTTACTACGAGCAGTACTTC. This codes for CASSRSLPGQGYYEQYF.

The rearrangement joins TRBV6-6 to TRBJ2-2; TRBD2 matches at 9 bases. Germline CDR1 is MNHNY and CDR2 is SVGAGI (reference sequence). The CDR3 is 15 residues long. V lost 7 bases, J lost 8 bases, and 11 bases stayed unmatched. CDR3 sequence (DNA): TGTGCCAGCACCAATCGAGGTAGCGGGAGTGGGGAGCTGTTTTTT. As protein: CASTNRGSGSGELFF.

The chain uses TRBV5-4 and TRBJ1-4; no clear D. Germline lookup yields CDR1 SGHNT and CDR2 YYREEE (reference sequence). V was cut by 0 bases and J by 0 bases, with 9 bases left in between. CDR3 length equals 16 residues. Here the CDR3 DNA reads TGTGCCAGCAGCTTGGCCGGAACTGCAACTAATGAAAAACTGTTTTTT. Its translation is CASSLAGTATNEKLFF.

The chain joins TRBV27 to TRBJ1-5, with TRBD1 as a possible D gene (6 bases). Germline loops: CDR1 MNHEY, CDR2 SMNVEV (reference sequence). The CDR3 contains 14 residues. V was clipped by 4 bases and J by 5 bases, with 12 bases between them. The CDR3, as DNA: TGTGCCAGCAGTTACAGGGTTGAGTATCAGCCCCAGCATTTT. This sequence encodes CASSYRVEYQPQHF.

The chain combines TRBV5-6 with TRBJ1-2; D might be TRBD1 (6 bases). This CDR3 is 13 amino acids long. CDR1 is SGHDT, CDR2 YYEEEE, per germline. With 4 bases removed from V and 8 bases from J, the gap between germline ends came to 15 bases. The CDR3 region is CASSPPYGGGYTF. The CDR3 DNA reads TGTGCCAGCAGCCCCCCTTACGGGGGCGGCTACACCTTC.